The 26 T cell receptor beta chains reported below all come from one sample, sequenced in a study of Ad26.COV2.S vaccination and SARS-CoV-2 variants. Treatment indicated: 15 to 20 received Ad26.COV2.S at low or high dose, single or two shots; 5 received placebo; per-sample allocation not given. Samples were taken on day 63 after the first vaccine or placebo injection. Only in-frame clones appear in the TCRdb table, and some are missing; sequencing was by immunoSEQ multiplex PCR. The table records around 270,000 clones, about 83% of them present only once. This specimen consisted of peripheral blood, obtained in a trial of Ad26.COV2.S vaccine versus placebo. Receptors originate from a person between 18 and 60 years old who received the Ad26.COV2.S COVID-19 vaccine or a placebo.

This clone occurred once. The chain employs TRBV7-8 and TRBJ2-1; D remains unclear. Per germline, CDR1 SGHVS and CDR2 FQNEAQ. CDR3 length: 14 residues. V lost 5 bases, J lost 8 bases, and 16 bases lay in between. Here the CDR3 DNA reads TGTGCCAGCAGCCCTAGAGGAGCAGCCGATGAGCAGTTCTTC. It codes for CASSPRGAADEQFF.

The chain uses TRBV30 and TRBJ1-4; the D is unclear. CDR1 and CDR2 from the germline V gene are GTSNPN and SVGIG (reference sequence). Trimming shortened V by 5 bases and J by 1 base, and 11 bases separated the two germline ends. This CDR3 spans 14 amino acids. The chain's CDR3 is CAWGLGGTNEKLFF. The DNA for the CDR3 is TGTGCCTGGGGTCTAGGAGGAACTAATGAAAAACTGTTTTTT.

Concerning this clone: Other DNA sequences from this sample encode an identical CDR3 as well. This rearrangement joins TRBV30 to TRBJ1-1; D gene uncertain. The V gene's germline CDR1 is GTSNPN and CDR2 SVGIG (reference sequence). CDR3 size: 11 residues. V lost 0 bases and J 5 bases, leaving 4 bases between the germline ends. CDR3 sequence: CAWSVGTEAFF. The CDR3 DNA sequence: TGTGCCTGGAGTGTTGGGACTGAAGCTTTCTTT.

The chain's CDR3 is CASQGPGGELFF. The CDR3 region has the DNA TGTGCCAGCCAGGGACCGGGCGGGGAGCTGTTTTTT. V and J are TRBV12-3 or TRBV12-4 and TRBJ2-2; the D call may be TRBD1 or TRBD2 (5 bases each). V was cut by 8 bases and J by 7 bases, with 11 bases left in between. The CDR3 length is 12 residues.

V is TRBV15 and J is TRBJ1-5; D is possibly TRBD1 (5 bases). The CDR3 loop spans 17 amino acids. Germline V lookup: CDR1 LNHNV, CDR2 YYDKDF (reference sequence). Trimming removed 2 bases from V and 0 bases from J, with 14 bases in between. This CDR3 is CATSRHTGLLSNQPQHF. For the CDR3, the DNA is TGTGCCACCAGCAGACATACGGGACTCCTTAGCAATCAGCCCCAGCATTTT.

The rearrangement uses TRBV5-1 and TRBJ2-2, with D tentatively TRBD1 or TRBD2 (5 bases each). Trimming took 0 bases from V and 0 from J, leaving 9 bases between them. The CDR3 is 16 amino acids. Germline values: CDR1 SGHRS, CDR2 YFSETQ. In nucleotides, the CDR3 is TGCGCCAGCAGCTTGGCTGGGACCGCGAACACCGGGGAGCTGTTTTTT. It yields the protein CASSLAGTANTGELFF.

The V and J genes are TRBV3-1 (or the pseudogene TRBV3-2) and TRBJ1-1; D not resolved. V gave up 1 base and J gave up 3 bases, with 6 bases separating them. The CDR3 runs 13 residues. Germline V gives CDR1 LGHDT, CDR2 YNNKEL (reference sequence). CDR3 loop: CASSQGLDTEAFF. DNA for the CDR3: TGTGCCAGCAGCCAAGGTTTAGACACTGAAGCTTTCTTT.

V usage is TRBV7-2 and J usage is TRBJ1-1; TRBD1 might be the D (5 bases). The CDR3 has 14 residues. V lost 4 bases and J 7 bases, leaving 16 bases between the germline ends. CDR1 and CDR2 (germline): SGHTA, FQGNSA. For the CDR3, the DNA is TGTGCCAGCAGCTACATTGATCTCACAGGTGAAGCTTTCTTT. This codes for CASSYIDLTGEAFF.

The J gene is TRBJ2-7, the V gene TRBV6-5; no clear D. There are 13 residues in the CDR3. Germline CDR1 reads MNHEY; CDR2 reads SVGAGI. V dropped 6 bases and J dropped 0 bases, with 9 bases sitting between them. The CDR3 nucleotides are TGTGCCAGCAGGTATTCTGGCTCCTACGAGCAGTACGTC. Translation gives CASRYSGSYEQYV.

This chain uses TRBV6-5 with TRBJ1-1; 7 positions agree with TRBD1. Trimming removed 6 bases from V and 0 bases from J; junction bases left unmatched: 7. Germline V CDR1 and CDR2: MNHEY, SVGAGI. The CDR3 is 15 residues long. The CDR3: CASSLTGQLNTEAFF. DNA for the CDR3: TGTGCCAGCAGCCTTACGGGACAGTTGAACACTGAAGCTTTCTTT.

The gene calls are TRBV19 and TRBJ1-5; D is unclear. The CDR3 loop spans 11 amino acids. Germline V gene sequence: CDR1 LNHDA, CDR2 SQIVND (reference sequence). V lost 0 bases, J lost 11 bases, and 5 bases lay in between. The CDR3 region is CASSIDRAQHF. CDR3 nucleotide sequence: TGTGCCAGTAGTATAGACCGTGCCCAGCATTTT.

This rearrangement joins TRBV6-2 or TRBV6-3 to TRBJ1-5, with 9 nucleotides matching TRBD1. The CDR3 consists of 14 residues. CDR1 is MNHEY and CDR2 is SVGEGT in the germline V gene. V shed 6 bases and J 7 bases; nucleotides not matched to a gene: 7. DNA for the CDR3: TGTGCCAGCAGCCTTACAGGGGGCTTGCAGCCCCAGCATTTT. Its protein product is CASSLTGGLQPQHF.

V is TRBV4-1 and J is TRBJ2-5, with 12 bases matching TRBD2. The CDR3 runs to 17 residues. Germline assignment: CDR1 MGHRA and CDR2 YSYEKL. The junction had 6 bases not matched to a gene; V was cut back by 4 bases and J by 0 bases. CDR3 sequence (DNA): TGCGCCAGCAGCCGATATGGGACTAGCGGGTACCAAGAGACCCAGTACTTC. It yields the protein CASSRYGTSGYQETQYF.

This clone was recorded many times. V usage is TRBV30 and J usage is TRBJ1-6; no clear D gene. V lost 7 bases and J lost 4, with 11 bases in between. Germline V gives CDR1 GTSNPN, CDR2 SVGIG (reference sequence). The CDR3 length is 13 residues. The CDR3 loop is CALMRGYNSPLHF. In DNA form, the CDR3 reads TGTGCCTTGATGCGGGGTTATAATTCACCCCTCCACTTT.

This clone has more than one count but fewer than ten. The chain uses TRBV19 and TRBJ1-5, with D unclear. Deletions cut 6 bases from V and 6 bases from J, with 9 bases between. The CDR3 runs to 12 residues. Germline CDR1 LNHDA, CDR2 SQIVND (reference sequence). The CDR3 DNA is TGTGCCAGTAGCTCTCGGGTTCAGCCCCAGCATTTT. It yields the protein CASSSRVQPQHF.

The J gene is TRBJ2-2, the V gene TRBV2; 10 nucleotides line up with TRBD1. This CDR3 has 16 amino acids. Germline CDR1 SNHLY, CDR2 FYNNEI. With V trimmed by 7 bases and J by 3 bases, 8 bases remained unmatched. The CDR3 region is CASNRRQGAYTGELFF. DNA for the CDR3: TGTGCCAGCAATCGAAGACAGGGGGCGTACACCGGGGAGCTGTTTTTT.

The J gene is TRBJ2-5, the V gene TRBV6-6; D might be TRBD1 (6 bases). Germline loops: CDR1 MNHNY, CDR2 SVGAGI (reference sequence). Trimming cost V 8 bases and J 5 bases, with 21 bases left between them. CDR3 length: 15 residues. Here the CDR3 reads CASSQTLGARETQYF. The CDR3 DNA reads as TGTGCCAGCTCCCAAACTTTGGGGGCGCGGGAGACCCAGTACTTC.

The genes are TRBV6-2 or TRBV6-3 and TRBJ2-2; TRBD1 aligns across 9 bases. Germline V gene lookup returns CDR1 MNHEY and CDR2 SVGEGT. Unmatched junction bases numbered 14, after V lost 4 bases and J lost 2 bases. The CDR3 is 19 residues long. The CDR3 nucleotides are TGTGCCAGCAGTTCTGTCCCCGGGACAGGGCACCTCAACACCGGGGAGCTGTTTTTT. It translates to CASSSVPGTGHLNTGELFF.

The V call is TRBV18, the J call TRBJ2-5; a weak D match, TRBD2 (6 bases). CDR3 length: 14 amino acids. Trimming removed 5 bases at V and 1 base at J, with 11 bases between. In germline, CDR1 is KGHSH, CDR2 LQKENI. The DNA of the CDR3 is TGTGCCAGCTCAGGAGCGGGTCTCCAAGAGACCCAGTACTTC. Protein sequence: CASSGAGLQETQYF.

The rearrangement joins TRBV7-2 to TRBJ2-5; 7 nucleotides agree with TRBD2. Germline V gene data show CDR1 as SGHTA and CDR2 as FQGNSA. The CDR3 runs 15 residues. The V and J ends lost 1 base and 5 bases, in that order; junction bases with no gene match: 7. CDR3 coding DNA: TGTGCCAGCAGCTTAGTGGCGGGAGCCGGTGAGACCCAGTACTTC. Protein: CASSLVAGAGETQYF.

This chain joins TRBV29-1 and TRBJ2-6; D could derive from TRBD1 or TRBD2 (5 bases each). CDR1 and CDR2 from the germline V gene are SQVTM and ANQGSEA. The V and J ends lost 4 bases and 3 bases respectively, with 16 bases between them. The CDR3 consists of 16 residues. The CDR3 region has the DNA TGCAGCGTTGGCCTCCAGGGTGGGAGTGGGGCCAACGTCCTGACTTTC. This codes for CSVGLQGGSGANVLTF.

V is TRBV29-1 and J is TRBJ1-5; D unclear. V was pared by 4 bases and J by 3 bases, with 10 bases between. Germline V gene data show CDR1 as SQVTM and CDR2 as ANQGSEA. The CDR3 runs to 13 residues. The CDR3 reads CSVGSGFNQPQHF. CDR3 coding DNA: TGCAGCGTTGGAAGCGGCTTCAATCAGCCCCAGCATTTT.

The CDR3 loop is CASSPRGMSTEAFF. In DNA, the CDR3 is TGTGCCAGCAGCCCCAGGGGTATGAGCACTGAAGCTTTCTTT. V usage is TRBV7-8 and J usage is TRBJ1-1; D is possibly TRBD1 (6 bases). Germline V CDR1 and CDR2: SGHVS, FQNEAQ. CDR3 length: 14 residues. Trimming left V 5 bases short and J 4 bases short, with 14 bases between.

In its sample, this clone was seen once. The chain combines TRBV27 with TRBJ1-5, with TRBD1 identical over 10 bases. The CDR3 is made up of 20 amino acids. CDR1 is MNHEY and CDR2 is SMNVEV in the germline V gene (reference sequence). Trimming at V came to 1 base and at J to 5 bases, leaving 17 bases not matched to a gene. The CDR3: CASSLYGTGVGRFSYQPQHF. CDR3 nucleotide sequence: TGTGCCAGCAGTTTATATGGGACAGGGGTCGGTCGTTTCTCTTATCAGCCCCAGCATTTT.

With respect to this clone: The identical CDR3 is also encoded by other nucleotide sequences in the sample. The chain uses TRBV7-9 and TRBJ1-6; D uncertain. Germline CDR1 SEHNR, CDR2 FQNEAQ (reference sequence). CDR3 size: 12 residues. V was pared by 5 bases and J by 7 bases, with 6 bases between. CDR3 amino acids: CASSLLNSPLHF. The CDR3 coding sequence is TGTGCCAGCAGCCTTCTAAATTCACCCCTCCACTTT.

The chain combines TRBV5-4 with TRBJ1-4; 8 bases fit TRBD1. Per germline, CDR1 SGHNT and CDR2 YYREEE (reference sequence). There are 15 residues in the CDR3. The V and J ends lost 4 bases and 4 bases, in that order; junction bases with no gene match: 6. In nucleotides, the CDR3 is TGTGCCAGCAGCAGACCGGACAGGGTTAATGAAAAACTGTTTTTT. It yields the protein CASSRPDRVNEKLFF.